Listed here are 31 T cell receptor beta chains from one sample, sequenced in a study of CD8 T cells in Susac syndrome. With random hexamers, reverse transcription was performed on about 0.5 to 1 ug of RNA. One entry per CDR3 protein, called by TCRdb with MiXCR from the immunoSEQ multiplex PCR reads. The sample includes 150,000 to 200,000 distinct CDR3 sequences, roughly nine tenths of them seen just once. Sequencing was done on a sample of CD4+ T cells from PBMCs. These receptors were obtained from a human donor with Susac syndrome.

The chain is built from TRBV12-5 and TRBJ1-2; D remains unclear. The germline V gene encodes CDR1 LGHNT and CDR2 FRNRAP. The V gene lost 7 bases and the J gene lost 4 bases, with 13 bases spanning the gap. The CDR3 totals 13 residues. In DNA, the CDR3 is TGTGCTAGTGCAATGAGCAGGTCCTATGGCTACACCTTC. It specifies CASAMSRSYGYTF.

The chain recombines TRBV20-1 with TRBJ2-2; no reliable D call. V lost 6 bases, J lost 6 bases, and 11 bases lay in between. CDR3 size: 12 residues. Per the germline V gene, CDR1 is DFQATT and CDR2 is SNEGSKA (reference sequence). CDR3 nucleotides: TGCAGTGCCAGTCAGGTTCCCGGGGAGCTGTTTTTT. It codes for CSASQVPGELFF.

The chain has TRBV20-1 and TRBJ1-2; D may be TRBD1 (5 bases). CDR3 length: 15 residues. Germline loops: CDR1 DFQATT, CDR2 SNEGSKA (reference sequence). The germline V and J ends were trimmed by 0 bases and 1 base, with 12 bases remaining between them. CDR3 in amino acids: CSARDGQGINYGYTF. The CDR3 DNA sequence: TGCAGTGCTAGAGATGGGCAGGGAATTAACTATGGCTACACCTTC.

The J gene is TRBJ1-6, the V gene TRBV18; D ambiguous. The germline CDR1 and CDR2 sequences are KGHSH and LQKENI. CDR3 length: 16 amino acids. Trimming pared 2 bases from V and 11 bases from J, leaving 19 bases between. Here the CDR3 reads CASSPIVDGSNPPLHF. The CDR3 coding sequence is TGTGCCAGCTCACCAATAGTAGACGGGTCAAATCCACCCCTCCACTTT.

This chain links TRBV6-5 with TRBJ2-3, with D hard to call. The CDR3 contains 13 residues. Germline V lookup: CDR1 MNHEY, CDR2 SVGAGI. V lost 1 base, J lost 2 bases, and 4 bases lay in between. CDR3 in amino acids: CASSYYYTDTQYF. The CDR3 DNA sequence: TGTGCCAGCAGTTACTATTACACAGATACGCAGTATTTT.

The table lists this clonotype with a count of one. The V call is TRBV2, the J call TRBJ1-2; 9 bases are a match to TRBD1. From germline, CDR1 is SNHLY and CDR2 FYNNEI. CDR3 length equals 14 residues. Trimming at V came to 8 bases and at J to 10 bases, leaving 14 bases not matched to a gene. The CDR3 is CASAGPGTGPNYTF. CDR3 coding DNA: TGTGCCAGCGCCGGGCCCGGGACAGGGCCAAACTACACCTTC. Combining the CDR3 with reference TRBV2 and TRBJ1-2 gives the whole variable domain EPEVTQTPSHQVTQMGQEVILRCVPISNHLYFYWYRQILGQKVEFLVSFYNNEISEKSEIFDDQFSVERPDGSNFTLKIRSTKLEDSAMYFCASAGPGTGPNYTFGSGTRLTVV.

The V and J genes are TRBV12-5 and TRBJ2-5; 8 bases line up with TRBD1. V lost 6 bases to trimming and J lost 1 base; unmatched junction nucleotides: 4. This CDR3 region has 14 residues. In germline, CDR1 is LGHNT, CDR2 FRNRAP. CDR3 amino acids: CASGQGAFQETQYF. The CDR3 DNA sequence: TGTGCTAGTGGCCAGGGGGCCTTCCAAGAGACCCAGTACTTC. Supplemented by reference TRBV12-5 and TRBJ2-5, the full variable domain reads DARVTQTPRHKVTEMGQEVTMRCQPILGHNTVFWYRQTMMQGLELLAYFRNRAPLDDSGMPKDRFSAEMPDATLATLKIQPSEPRDSAVYFCASGQGAFQETQYFGPGTRLLVL.

This chain links TRBV11-2 with TRBJ2-2; tentatively, D is TRBD1 or TRBD2 (5 bases each). Trimming took off 3 bases at V and 6 bases at J, with 17 bases between the two ends. CDR1 SGHAT and CDR2 FQNNGV come from the germline V gene. The CDR3 totals 16 residues. The CDR3 DNA is TGTGCCAGCAGCTTGCCGGGACGGACCCTAGCCGGGGAGCTGTTTTTT. Translated: CASSLPGRTLAGELFF.

The chain carries TRBV6-5 and TRBJ1-1; D remains unclear. This CDR3 region has 13 residues. Germline V gene data show CDR1 as MNHEY and CDR2 as SVGAGI. V shed 7 bases and J shed 1 base, with 10 bases lying between them. CDR3 sequence: CASKGRRNTEAFF. CDR3 DNA: TGTGCCAGCAAGGGCCGGAGGAACACTGAAGCTTTCTTT.

The chain uses TRBV30 and TRBJ1-5; D gene ambiguous. V dropped 0 bases and J dropped 9 bases, with 15 bases sitting between them. CDR3 size: 14 residues. Per the germline V gene, CDR1 is GTSNPN and CDR2 is SVGIG (reference sequence). CDR3: CAWSVGPVLSPQHF. The CDR3 nucleotides are TGTGCCTGGAGTGTAGGGCCGGTTTTATCGCCCCAGCATTTT.

This chain uses TRBV20-1 with TRBJ2-1, with 8 positions matching TRBD2. The ends lost 3 bases at V and 6 bases at J; junction bases unmatched: 7. CDR3 size: 14 residues. Germline V gene lookup returns CDR1 DFQATT and CDR2 SNEGSKA (reference sequence). The CDR3 loop reads CSARLGRAGNEQFF. The CDR3 DNA sequence: TGCAGTGCTAGGCTCGGGAGGGCGGGCAATGAGCAGTTCTTC.

The chain recombines TRBV20-1 with TRBJ2-7; no clear D. V shed 8 bases and J shed 5 bases, with 16 bases lying between them. There are 12 residues in the CDR3. The V gene's germline CDR1 is DFQATT and CDR2 SNEGSKA (reference sequence). CDR3 coding DNA: TGCAGTCCTGGACGAGGAGTCAACGAGCAGTACTTC. This translates into CSPGRGVNEQYF.

J is TRBJ1-3 and V is TRBV5-1; D gene uncertain. Trimming took off 0 bases at V and 0 bases at J, with 10 bases between the two ends. CDR1 is SGHRS, CDR2 YFSETQ, per germline. The CDR3 is 16 amino acids. The CDR3 region is CASSLEWEGSGNTIYF. DNA of the CDR3: TGCGCCAGCAGCTTGGAGTGGGAGGGCTCTGGAAACACCATATATTTT.

The chain combines TRBV20-1 with TRBJ2-1, with 15 nucleotides matching TRBD2. CDR1 is DFQATT, CDR2 SNEGSKA, per germline (reference sequence). The ends lost 4 bases at V and 12 bases at J; junction bases unmatched: 10. The CDR3 contains 15 residues. The CDR3 DNA follows: TGCAGTGCTAAAGGGACTAGCGGGGGGTTGGCCCGGCAGTTCTTC. It encodes CSAKGTSGGLARQFF.

This clonotype was seen more than once but under ten times. The genes are TRBV5-1 and TRBJ1-2; no definite D call. The CDR3 has 12 amino acids. Germline lookup yields CDR1 SGHRS and CDR2 YFSETQ. Trimming removed 0 bases from V and 5 bases from J, with 5 bases in between. The CDR3 DNA sequence: TGCGCCAGCAGCTTGGGCGAATATGGCTACACCTTC. Its translation: CASSLGEYGYTF.

The V call is TRBV7-9, the J call TRBJ2-6; tentatively, D is TRBD1 (6 bases). V dropped 5 bases and J dropped 0 bases, with 14 bases sitting between them. CDR3 length: 17 amino acids. CDR1 is SEHNR and CDR2 is FQNEAQ in the germline V gene (reference sequence). CDR3 in amino acids: CASSPRDTHSGANVLTF. As DNA, the CDR3 is TGTGCCAGCAGCCCACGGGACACTCACTCTGGGGCCAACGTCCTGACTTTC.

V usage is TRBV7-2 and J usage is TRBJ1-5, with D perhaps TRBD1 (6 bases). V gave up 5 bases and J gave up 0 bases, with 14 bases separating them. This CDR3 comprises 16 residues. Germline lookup yields CDR1 SGHTA and CDR2 FQGNSA. The CDR3 protein is CASSQDRDYSNQPQHF. The CDR3 DNA reads as TGTGCCAGCAGCCAGGACAGAGATTATAGCAATCAGCCCCAGCATTTT.

This clonotype came up once. V is TRBV20-1 and J is TRBJ2-1; 12 nucleotides match TRBD2. Germline assignment: CDR1 DFQATT and CDR2 SNEGSKA (reference sequence). Trimming removed 1 base from V and 4 bases from J; junction bases left unmatched: 5. The CDR3 is made up of 16 amino acids. CDR3 residues: CSARATSGSWYNEQFF. DNA of the CDR3: TGCAGTGCTAGAGCGACTAGCGGGAGTTGGTACAATGAGCAGTTCTTC.

The chain combines TRBV2 with TRBJ2-7; 10 bases agree with TRBD1. With V trimmed by 5 bases and J by 5 bases, 6 bases remained unmatched. CDR1 and CDR2 from the germline V gene are SNHLY and FYNNEI. The CDR3 covers 14 residues. In nucleotides, the CDR3 is TGTGCCAGCAGTCTCCGGGACAGGGGAGACGAGCAGTACTTC. Encoded protein: CASSLRDRGDEQYF. Full variable domain (missing parts from reference TRBV2 and TRBJ2-7): EPEVTQTPSHQVTQMGQEVILRCVPISNHLYFYWYRQILGQKVEFLVSFYNNEISEKSEIFDDQFSVERPDGSNFTLKIRSTKLEDSAMYFCASSLRDRGDEQYFGPGTRLTVT.

This clonotype occurred once. As DNA, the CDR3 is TGCGCCAGCAGCCAAGATCCCCCTCCCGGGACAGGGTTCAATGAGCAGTTCTTC. Translated: CASSQDPPPGTGFNEQFF. The J gene is TRBJ2-1, the V gene TRBV4-1; 9 nucleotides align to TRBD1. Germline assignment: CDR1 MGHRA and CDR2 YSYEKL. The CDR3 totals 18 residues. V trimming: 0 bases; J trimming: 6 bases; junction bases outside the gene matches: 12.

The rearrangement joins TRBV2 to TRBJ1-1; TRBD1 is a possible D gene (6 bases). CDR1 SNHLY and CDR2 FYNNEI come from the germline V gene. CDR3 length equals 14 residues. The V end lost 5 bases, the J end lost 0 bases, and 10 bases lay between the germline ends. The DNA of the CDR3 is TGTGCCAGCAGTAACAGGGACCTGAACACTGAAGCTTTCTTT. It codes for CASSNRDLNTEAFF.

V and J are TRBV6-6 and TRBJ2-7, with 7 positions matching TRBD2. With 6 bases clipped from V and 4 bases from J, the junction kept 9 bases outside the gene matches. Per germline, CDR1 MNHNY and CDR2 SVGAGI (reference sequence). The length of the CDR3 is 14 residues. Here the CDR3 reads CASRMGLKIYEQYF. In DNA form, the CDR3 reads TGTGCCAGCAGAATGGGACTAAAAATTTACGAGCAGTACTTC.

The rearrangement joins TRBV5-6 to TRBJ1-4; D gene unclear. Trimming left V 2 bases short and J 7 bases short, with 9 bases between. The CDR3 is 13 residues long. CDR1 is SGHDT, CDR2 YYEEEE, per germline. The CDR3 protein is CASSFSGGEKLFF. The CDR3 region has the DNA TGTGCCAGCAGCTTCTCAGGAGGTGAAAAACTGTTTTTT.

The gene calls are TRBV10-3 and TRBJ1-6; 9 bases line up with TRBD1. Per the germline V gene, CDR1 is ENHRY and CDR2 is SYGVKD. The ends lost 9 bases at V and 8 bases at J; junction bases unmatched: 5. This CDR3 is 13 amino acids long. CDR3 loop: CAIRGDRDSPLHF. As DNA, the CDR3 is TGTGCCATTAGGGGGGACAGGGATTCACCCCTCCACTTT.

The chain couples TRBV7-9 to TRBJ1-6; 7 bases agree with TRBD1. This CDR3 is 15 amino acids long. Germline V gene data show CDR1 as SEHNR and CDR2 as FQNEAQ (reference sequence). The junction had 5 bases not matched to a gene; V was cut back by 1 base and J by 8 bases. Written as DNA, the CDR3 is TGTGCCAGCAGCTTAGGGGACAGATTTGATTCACCCCTCCACTTT. Protein sequence: CASSLGDRFDSPLHF.

This clonotype was seen more than once but under ten times. For the CDR3, the DNA is TGCGCCAGCAGGACAGGGGACAAACTGGATGGCTACACCTTC. Amino acids: CASRTGDKLDGYTF. The chain employs TRBV5-1 and TRBJ1-2; 8 nucleotides line up with TRBD1. After removal of 5 bases from V and 6 bases from J, the junction contained 9 bases not matched to a gene. The CDR3 totals 14 residues. Germline CDR1 is SGHRS and CDR2 is YFSETQ.

V is TRBV27 and J is TRBJ2-7, with 13 bases fitting TRBD2. Trimming took 4 bases from V and 6 from J; bases not matched to a gene: 6. The CDR3 spans 15 residues. The germline gives CDR1 MNHEY, CDR2 SMNVEV (reference sequence). DNA of the CDR3: TGTGCCAGCAGTTCTGGACTAGCGGGAGTGAGCGAGCAGTACTTC. Its protein product is CASSSGLAGVSEQYF.

The rearrangement uses TRBV9 and TRBJ2-5, with 9 bases that match TRBD1. The V segment lost 0 bases and the J segment 2 bases; nucleotides outside the gene matches: 2. The CDR3 runs 15 residues. The germline V gene encodes CDR1 SGDLS and CDR2 YYNGEE. In DNA, the CDR3 is TGTGCCAGCAGCGTAGTGGGACAGGGACAAGAGACCCAGTACTTC. It yields the protein CASSVVGQGQETQYF.

In its sample, this clonotype was seen once. The rearrangement uses TRBV2 and TRBJ2-1; 15 bases match TRBD2. Germline V lookup: CDR1 SNHLY, CDR2 FYNNEI. Trimming cost V 6 bases and J 6 bases; bases outside gene matches: 3. The CDR3 spans 15 residues. The CDR3 DNA sequence: TGTGCCAGCAGAGGGACTAGCGGGGGGTTCAATGAGCAGTTCTTC. It encodes CASRGTSGGFNEQFF.

The J gene is TRBJ1-5, the V gene TRBV12-3 or TRBV12-4; TRBD1 matches at 7 bases. With 6 bases clipped from V and 5 bases from J, the junction kept 4 bases outside the gene matches. The CDR3 has 13 residues. This CDR3 reads CASSRQGHQPQHF. The CDR3 DNA reads TGTGCCAGCAGCCGACAGGGACATCAGCCCCAGCATTTT.

The rearrangement uses TRBV11-2 and TRBJ2-7; 11 nucleotides align to TRBD2. The CDR3 contains 23 residues. V lost 3 bases to trimming and J lost 0 bases; unmatched junction nucleotides: 25. Germline values: CDR1 SGHAT, CDR2 FQNNGV. The CDR3 here is CASSFGTRGLAGGHLQSSYEQYF. CDR3 nucleotide sequence: TGTGCCAGCAGCTTCGGGACCCGCGGCCTAGCGGGAGGCCATCTCCAGAGCTCCTACGAGCAGTACTTC.